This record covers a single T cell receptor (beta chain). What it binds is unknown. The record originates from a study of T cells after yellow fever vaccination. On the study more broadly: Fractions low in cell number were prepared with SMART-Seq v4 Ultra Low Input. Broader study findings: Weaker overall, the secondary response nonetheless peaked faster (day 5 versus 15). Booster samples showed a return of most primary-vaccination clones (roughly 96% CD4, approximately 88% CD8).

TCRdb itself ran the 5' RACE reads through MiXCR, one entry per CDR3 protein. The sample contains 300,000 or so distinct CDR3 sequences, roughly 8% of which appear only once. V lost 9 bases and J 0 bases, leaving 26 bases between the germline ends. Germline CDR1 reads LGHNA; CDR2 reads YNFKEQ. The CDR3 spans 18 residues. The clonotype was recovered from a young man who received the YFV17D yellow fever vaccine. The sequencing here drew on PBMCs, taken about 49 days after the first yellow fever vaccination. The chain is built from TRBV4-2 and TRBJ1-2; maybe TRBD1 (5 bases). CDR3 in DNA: TGTGCCAGGGGCCTCGGGCCCACCGGGACTGGATCTAACTATGGCTACACCTTC. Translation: CARGLGPTGTGSNYGYTF.